A selection of T cell receptor beta chains follows, all from one sample in a study of cytomegalovirus exposure and HLA in healthy donors. Assay used: immunoSEQ multiplex PCR; TCRdb lists only in-frame clones, some missing. The sample lists 120,000 or so clones, 88% seen once, with under 1.5% in the top ten. Specimen: PBMCs. Receptor source: a woman aged 25 to 39 in good health and CMV-seropositive. CDR3s include the opening cysteine and the closing phenylalanine or tryptophan. D genes are given only for firm matches. Some rows have no size entry. The others give once, few or many, or a class for an expanded clone.

clone size: NA; J gene: TRBJ2-5; D gene: TRBD1; V gene: TRBV2; CDR3 DNA: TGTGCCAGCAACACTTTAACAGGGGGAGAGACCCAGTACTTC; CDR3 protein: CASNTLTGGETQYF
clone size: NA; J gene: TRBJ1-2; D gene: NA; V gene: TRBV4-2; CDR3 DNA: TGTGCCAGCAGCCAAGATCGTGGGGCTGGCTACACCTTC; CDR3 protein: CASSQDRGAGYTF
clone size: NA; J gene: TRBJ2-3; D gene: NA; V gene: TRBV7-9; CDR3 DNA: TGTGCCAGCAGCTTAGGTCGCGGGGGCGGTGAGAGAGATACGCAGTATTTT; CDR3 protein: CASSLGRGGGERDTQYF
clone size: NA; J gene: TRBJ2-1; D gene: TRBD2; V gene: TRBV9; CDR3 DNA: TGTGCCAGCACGGGGGGAGGGCCTTCGGGTGAGCAGTTCTTC; CDR3 protein: CASTGGGPSGEQFF
clone size: NA; J gene: TRBJ2-1; D gene: TRBD2; V gene: TRBV11-2; CDR3 DNA: TGTGCCAGCAGCTTAGATATCCTAGCGGGGGCCCCCAATGAGCAGTTCTTC; CDR3 protein: CASSLDILAGAPNEQFF
clone size: once; J gene: TRBJ2-5; D gene: NA; V gene: TRBV20-1; CDR3 DNA: TGCAGTGCGAGGCGAACGGAGACCCAGTACTTC; CDR3 protein: CSARRTETQYF
clone size: few; J gene: TRBJ2-3; D gene: TRBD1; V gene: TRBV7-3; CDR3 DNA: TGTGCCAGCAGCTTAGGCGGACAGGGTCTGGATACGCAGTATTTT; CDR3 protein: CASSLGGQGLDTQYF
clone size: NA; J gene: TRBJ1-2; D gene: TRBD1; V gene: TRBV11-2; CDR3 DNA: TGTGCCAGCAGCTCTCCCGGGACAGGGGGCGCAAGTGGCTACACCTTC; CDR3 protein: CASSSPGTGGASGYTF
clone size: NA; J gene: TRBJ2-5; D gene: TRBD2; V gene: TRBV30; CDR3 DNA: TGTGCCTGGAGTCCCCTGAGCGGGGGGGAGACCCAGTACTTC; CDR3 protein: CAWSPLSGGETQYF
clone size: NA; J gene: TRBJ2-3; D gene: TRBD1; V gene: TRBV4-3; CDR3 DNA: TGCGCCAGCAGCCGCTACTCAGGACAGGGTCCCCAAGGTACGCAGTATTTT; CDR3 protein: CASSRYSGQGPQGTQYF
clone size: NA; J gene: TRBJ2-1; D gene: TRBD2; V gene: TRBV15; CDR3 DNA: TGTGCCACCAGCAGGAAAGCGGGAGGGCCGCGGAATGAGCAGTTCTTC; CDR3 protein: CATSRKAGGPRNEQFF
clone size: once; J gene: TRBJ1-1; D gene: NA; V gene: TRBV30; CDR3 DNA: TGTGCCTGGAGACCGACAGTCAACGGTGAAGCTTTCTTT; CDR3 protein: CAWRPTVNGEAFF
clone size: NA; J gene: TRBJ2-7; D gene: NA; V gene: TRBV15; CDR3 DNA: TGTGCCACCAGCACCTCGAGAGGGGGGGGCCCTTCCTACGAGCAGTACTTC; CDR3 protein: CATSTSRGGGPSYEQYF
clone size: NA; J gene: TRBJ2-1; D gene: NA; V gene: TRBV27; CDR3 DNA: TGTGCCAGCAGTTTAGGCCAGGATAACTACAATGAGCAGTTCTTC; CDR3 protein: CASSLGQDNYNEQFF
clone size: NA; J gene: TRBJ1-2; D gene: NA; V gene: TRBV5-6; CDR3 DNA: TGTGCCAGCAGCTTGGAGCAGGGAAACGACTATGGCTACACCTTC; CDR3 protein: CASSLEQGNDYGYTF
clone size: once; J gene: TRBJ2-3; D gene: TRBD2; V gene: TRBV7-8; CDR3 DNA: TGTGCCAGCAGCCCCCGGGTAGCGGGGACAAGCACAGATACGCAGTATTTT; CDR3 protein: CASSPRVAGTSTDTQYF
clone size: NA; J gene: TRBJ2-5; D gene: NA; V gene: TRBV18; CDR3 DNA: TGTGCCAGCTCACCACATAGGGGCCAAGAGACCCAGTACTTC; CDR3 protein: CASSPHRGQETQYF
clone size: NA; J gene: TRBJ1-2; D gene: TRBD1; V gene: TRBV5-1; CDR3 DNA: TGCGCCAGCAGCTTGGCCTTTCCGACAGGGAGCGATGGCTACACCTTC; CDR3 protein: CASSLAFPTGSDGYTF
clone size: NA; J gene: TRBJ1-2; D gene: NA; V gene: TRBV18; CDR3 DNA: TGTGCCAGCTCACCCCTCGATCTCGCGGGCTACACCTTC; CDR3 protein: CASSPLDLAGYTF
clone size: NA; J gene: TRBJ2-1; D gene: NA; V gene: TRBV12-5; CDR3 DNA: TGTGCTAGTGGAGACAATCAGGTCTACAATGAGCAGTTCTTC; CDR3 protein: CASGDNQVYNEQFF
clone size: NA; J gene: TRBJ2-7; D gene: TRBD1; V gene: TRBV7-9; CDR3 DNA: TGTGCCAGCAGCTTTGAACCGGGACAGGGAACTTACGAGCAGTACTTC; CDR3 protein: CASSFEPGQGTYEQYF
clone size: NA; J gene: TRBJ2-3; D gene: NA; V gene: TRBV6-5; CDR3 DNA: TGTGCCAGCAGTTACTCGAGGTTCATCACAGATACGCAGTATTTT; CDR3 protein: CASSYSRFITDTQYF
clone size: NA; J gene: TRBJ2-7; D gene: TRBD1; V gene: TRBV4-3; CDR3 DNA: TGCGCCAGCAGCTACCGGGACAGGGACTACGAGCAGTACTTC; CDR3 protein: CASSYRDRDYEQYF
clone size: NA; J gene: TRBJ2-7; D gene: TRBD2; V gene: TRBV5-4; CDR3 DNA: TGTGCCAGCAGCCCAGGACTAGCGGGAGCACGGCAGTACTTC; CDR3 protein: CASSPGLAGARQYF
clone size: NA; J gene: TRBJ2-1; D gene: TRBD1; V gene: TRBV7-2; CDR3 DNA: TGTGCCAGCAGCGACAGGGGGACCTACAATGAGCAGTTCTTC; CDR3 protein: CASSDRGTYNEQFF
clone size: NA; J gene: TRBJ2-3; D gene: NA; V gene: TRBV12-5; CDR3 DNA: TGTGCTAGTGGTTTGGACGGGGGAAGCACAGATACGCAGTATTTT; CDR3 protein: CASGLDGGSTDTQYF
clone size: NA; J gene: TRBJ1-2; D gene: NA; V gene: TRBV7-2; CDR3 DNA: TGTGCCAGCAGCTACACAGGGTCGGGTAACTATGGCTACACCTTC; CDR3 protein: CASSYTGSGNYGYTF
clone size: NA; J gene: TRBJ2-1; D gene: TRBD2; V gene: TRBV2; CDR3 DNA: TGTGCCAGCAGTTGGACTAGCGGGGGGCCCATGGAGCAGTTCTTC; CDR3 protein: CASSWTSGGPMEQFF
clone size: NA; J gene: TRBJ2-3; D gene: NA; V gene: TRBV28; CDR3 DNA: TGTGCCAGCAGTGGCCCTACGCAGTATTTT; CDR3 protein: CASSGPTQYF
clone size: NA; J gene: TRBJ2-3; D gene: TRBD1; V gene: TRBV5-1; CDR3 DNA: TGCGCCAGCAGCTTGGGACAGGGGAGTGATACGCAGTATTTT; CDR3 protein: CASSLGQGSDTQYF
clone size: NA; J gene: TRBJ2-7; D gene: NA; V gene: TRBV7-2; CDR3 DNA: TGTGCCAGCAGCTTTGGGCTAGCTATCTACGAGCAGTACTTC; CDR3 protein: CASSFGLAIYEQYF
clone size: once; J gene: TRBJ2-3; D gene: TRBD2; V gene: TRBV4-3; CDR3 DNA: TGCGCCAGCAGCCCATTAGCGGGGGCAACAGATACGCAGTATTTT; CDR3 protein: CASSPLAGATDTQYF
clone size: few; J gene: TRBJ1-1; D gene: TRBD1; V gene: TRBV9; CDR3 DNA: TGTGCCAGCAGCGTGGGACAGGTAGCCACTGAAGCTTTCTTT; CDR3 protein: CASSVGQVATEAFF
clone size: NA; J gene: TRBJ2-6; D gene: TRBD1; V gene: TRBV13; CDR3 DNA: TGTGCCAGCAGCTCGACAGGGGGCGCTGGGGCCAACGTCCTGACTTTC; CDR3 protein: CASSSTGGAGANVLTF
clone size: NA; J gene: TRBJ2-3; D gene: TRBD2; V gene: TRBV10-3; CDR3 DNA: TGTGCCATCAACTCTGCGGGAGGGCCATCAGATACGCAGTATTTT; CDR3 protein: CAINSAGGPSDTQYF
clone size: NA; J gene: TRBJ2-7; D gene: TRBD2; V gene: TRBV4-2; CDR3 DNA: TGTGCCAGCAGCCAAGAGGCCAGCGGGAGCTCCTACGAGCAGTACTTC; CDR3 protein: CASSQEASGSSYEQYF
clone size: NA; J gene: TRBJ2-3; D gene: NA; V gene: TRBV5-1; CDR3 DNA: TGCGCCAGCAGCGCGGGGACTTACACCACAGATACGCAGTATTTT; CDR3 protein: CASSAGTYTTDTQYF
clone size: NA; J gene: TRBJ2-2; D gene: TRBD2; V gene: TRBV9; CDR3 DNA: TGTGCCAGCAGCGTAGAGGTTCGGAGCGGGGGTACCGGGGAGCTGTTTTTT; CDR3 protein: CASSVEVRSGGTGELFF
clone size: NA; J gene: TRBJ2-7; D gene: NA; V gene: TRBV27; CDR3 DNA: TGTGCCAGCTCGGAGAGACCGTCCTCCTACGAGCAGTACTTC; CDR3 protein: CASSERPSSYEQYF
clone size: NA; J gene: TRBJ2-2; D gene: TRBD1; V gene: TRBV29-1; CDR3 DNA: TGCAGCGGAGGACAGGGATCGAACACCGGGGAGCTGTTTTTT; CDR3 protein: CSGGQGSNTGELFF
clone size: NA; J gene: TRBJ2-7; D gene: TRBD2; V gene: TRBV5-4; CDR3 DNA: TGTGCCAGCAGCTTTTGGACTAGCGGGGGGGCCCACGAGCAGTACTTC; CDR3 protein: CASSFWTSGGAHEQYF
clone size: NA; J gene: TRBJ2-7; D gene: TRBD2; V gene: TRBV4-3; CDR3 DNA: TGCGCCAGCAGCCAAGATCTAGCGGGTGTTCTCGAGCAGTACTTC; CDR3 protein: CASSQDLAGVLEQYF
clone size: few; J gene: TRBJ2-1; D gene: NA; V gene: TRBV6-4; CDR3 DNA: TGTGCCAGCAGTGGCACGGAGAACAATGAGCAGTTCTTC; CDR3 protein: CASSGTENNEQFF
clone size: NA; J gene: TRBJ2-1; D gene: NA; V gene: TRBV6-6; CDR3 DNA: TGTGCCAGCAGTGACGACGCGGGGAGATACAATGAGCAGTTCTTC; CDR3 protein: CASSDDAGRYNEQFF
clone size: once; J gene: TRBJ1-2; D gene: NA; V gene: TRBV28; CDR3 DNA: TGTGCCAGCAGTTTAGGGGGAGGGGTTAGGTATGGCTACACCTTC; CDR3 protein: CASSLGGGVRYGYTF
clone size: NA; J gene: TRBJ2-7; D gene: TRBD1; V gene: TRBV5-4; CDR3 DNA: TGTGCCAGCAGCTTGATCGGCAGGGGGTCCTACGAGCAGTACTTC; CDR3 protein: CASSLIGRGSYEQYF
clone size: NA; J gene: TRBJ2-1; D gene: TRBD1; V gene: TRBV11-3; CDR3 DNA: TGTGCCAGCAGCACGGACAGGGTAGGGGTGAATGAGCAGTTCTTC; CDR3 protein: CASSTDRVGVNEQFF
clone size: few; J gene: TRBJ2-1; D gene: TRBD1; V gene: TRBV2; CDR3 DNA: TGTGCCAGCAGTCCCGACAGGGCGGACTACAATGAGCAGTTCTTC; CDR3 protein: CASSPDRADYNEQFF
clone size: NA; J gene: TRBJ2-1; D gene: TRBD2; V gene: TRBV2; CDR3 DNA: TGTGCCAGCAGTGATGGGCTAGCGGGGAAAAGTGAGCAGTTCTTC; CDR3 protein: CASSDGLAGKSEQFF
clone size: NA; J gene: TRBJ2-3; D gene: NA; V gene: TRBV11-2; CDR3 DNA: TGTGCCAGCAGGCCAGGCACAGATACGCAGTATTTT; CDR3 protein: CASRPGTDTQYF
clone size: once; J gene: TRBJ2-5; D gene: TRBD2; V gene: TRBV9; CDR3 DNA: TGTGCCAGCAGCGACGGGGGGGCCCAGGAGACCCAGTACTTC; CDR3 protein: CASSDGGAQETQYF
clone size: once; J gene: TRBJ2-1; D gene: NA; V gene: TRBV2; CDR3 DNA: TGTGCCAGCAGTGGGGGGCTAGCGGACTCCTACAATGAGCAGTTCTTC; CDR3 protein: CASSGGLADSYNEQFF
clone size: NA; J gene: TRBJ2-5; D gene: TRBD2; V gene: TRBV4-3; CDR3 DNA: TGCGCCAGCAGCCAAGTCCGGGGCGGGAGAGAGACCCAGTACTTC; CDR3 protein: CASSQVRGGRETQYF
clone size: NA; J gene: TRBJ2-1; D gene: NA; V gene: TRBV28; CDR3 DNA: TGTGCCAGCAGTTTACGAGCGAATTCCTACAATGAGCAGTTCTTC; CDR3 protein: CASSLRANSYNEQFF
clone size: NA; J gene: TRBJ2-1; D gene: NA; V gene: TRBV18; CDR3 DNA: TGTGCCAGCTCACCCCAAACAAGCGGGCCCCCTAGGTTCAATGAGCAGTTCTTC; CDR3 protein: CASSPQTSGPPRFNEQFF
clone size: NA; J gene: TRBJ1-4; D gene: NA; V gene: TRBV25-1; CDR3 DNA: TGTGCCAGCAGTGGCCCGGGGGGTCTCAATGAAAAACTGTTTTTT; CDR3 protein: CASSGPGGLNEKLFF
clone size: once; J gene: TRBJ2-1; D gene: NA; V gene: TRBV29-1; CDR3 DNA: TGCAGCGTTGAGCCTAGCGTCAACTTCAATGAGCAGTTCTTC; CDR3 protein: CSVEPSVNFNEQFF